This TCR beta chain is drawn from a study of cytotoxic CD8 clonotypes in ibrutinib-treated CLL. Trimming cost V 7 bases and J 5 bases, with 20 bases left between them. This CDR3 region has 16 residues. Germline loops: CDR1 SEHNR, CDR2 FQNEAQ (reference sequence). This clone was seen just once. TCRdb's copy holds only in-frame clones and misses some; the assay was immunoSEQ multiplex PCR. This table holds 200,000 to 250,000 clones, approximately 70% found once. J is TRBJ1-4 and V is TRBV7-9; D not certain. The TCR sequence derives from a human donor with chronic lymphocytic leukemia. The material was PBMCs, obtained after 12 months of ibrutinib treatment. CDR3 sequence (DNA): TGTGCCAGCACCCCGGGAAGTGTTCCAAGAAATGAAAAACTGTTTTTT. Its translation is CASTPGSVPRNEKLFF.